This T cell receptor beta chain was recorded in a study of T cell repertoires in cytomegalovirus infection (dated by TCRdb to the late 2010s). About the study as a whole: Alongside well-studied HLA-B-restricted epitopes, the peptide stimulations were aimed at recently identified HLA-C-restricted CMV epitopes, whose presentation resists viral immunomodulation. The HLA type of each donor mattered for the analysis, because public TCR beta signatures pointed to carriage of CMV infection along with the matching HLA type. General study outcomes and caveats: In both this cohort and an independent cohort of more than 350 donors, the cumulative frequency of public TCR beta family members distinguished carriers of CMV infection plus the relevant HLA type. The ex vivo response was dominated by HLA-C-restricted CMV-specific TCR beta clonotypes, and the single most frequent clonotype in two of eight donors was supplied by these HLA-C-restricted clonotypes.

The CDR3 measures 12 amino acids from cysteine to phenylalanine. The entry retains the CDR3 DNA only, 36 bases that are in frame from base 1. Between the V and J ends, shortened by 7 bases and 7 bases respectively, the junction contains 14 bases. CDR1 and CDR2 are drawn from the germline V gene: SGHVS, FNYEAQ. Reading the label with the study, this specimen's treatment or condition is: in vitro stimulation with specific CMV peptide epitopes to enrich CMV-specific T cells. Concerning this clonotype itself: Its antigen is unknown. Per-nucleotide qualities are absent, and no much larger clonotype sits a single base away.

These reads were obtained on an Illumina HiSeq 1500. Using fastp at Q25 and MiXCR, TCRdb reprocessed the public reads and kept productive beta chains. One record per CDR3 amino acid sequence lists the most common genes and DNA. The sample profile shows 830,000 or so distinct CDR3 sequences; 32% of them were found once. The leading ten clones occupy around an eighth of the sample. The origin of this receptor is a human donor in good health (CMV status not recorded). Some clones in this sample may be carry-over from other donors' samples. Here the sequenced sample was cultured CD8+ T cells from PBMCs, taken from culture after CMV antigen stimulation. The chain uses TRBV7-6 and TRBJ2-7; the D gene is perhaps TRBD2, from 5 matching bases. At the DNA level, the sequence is TGTGCCAGCACCCCCACGGGGAGAGAGCAGTACTTC. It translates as CASTPTGREQYF. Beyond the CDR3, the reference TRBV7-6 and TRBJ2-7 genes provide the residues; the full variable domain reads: GAGVSQSPRYKVTKRGQDVALRCDPISGHVSLYWYRQALGQGPEFLTYFNYEAQQDKSGLPNDRFSAERPEGSISTLTIQRTEQRDSAMYRCASTPTGREQYFGPGTRLTVT.